The 20 T cell receptor beta chains in this list originate from one sample, sequenced in a study of early T cells in non-severe SARS-CoV-2 infection listed by TCRdb under 2021. Libraries came from 5' RACE. TCRdb records NextSeq 500 as the sequencer. TCRdb reanalyzed the raw reads on its own, using fastp at Q25 for trimming and MiXCR for clone calling, and kept in-frame beta chains. Each CDR3 protein appears once, grouped with its most common genes and DNA. Counted in this sample were fewer than 75,000 distinct CDR3 sequences; around 21% of them appeared once. Approximately 15% of the sample belongs to the ten largest clones. The material was whole blood, obtained at baseline. Receptors originate from an adult who was a healthcare worker with PCR-confirmed SARS-CoV-2 infection or an uninfected control (not recorded which).

This clonotype was seen only a few times. The CDR3 reads CASSWGSGGTDTQYF. The CDR3 coding sequence is TGTGCCAGCAGTTGGGGTAGCGGGGGCACAGATACGCAGTATTTT. The chain uses TRBV12-3 or TRBV12-4 and TRBJ2-3; 8 bases align to TRBD2. The CDR3 covers 15 residues. The J segment lost 1 base and the V segment lost 4 bases, leaving 4 bases of the junction unmatched.

In its sample, this clonotype was seen once. This chain joins TRBV6-1 and TRBJ1-3; no firm D call. CDR1 is MNHNS and CDR2 is SASEGT in the germline V gene. V shed 2 bases and J shed 0 bases, with 5 bases lying between them. This CDR3 is built from 14 residues. The CDR3 sequence: CASSEIDSGNTIYF. CDR3 nucleotides: TGTGCCAGCAGTGAAATCGACTCTGGAAACACCATATATTTT.

This chain uses TRBV29-1 with TRBJ1-1; 10 bases match TRBD1. The germline V gene encodes CDR1 SQVTM and CDR2 ANQGSEA. The CDR3 totals 14 residues. J lost 1 base, V lost 7 bases, and 6 bases had no gene match. In nucleotides, the CDR3 is TGCAGCGCCCTCGACAGGGGGCCGAACACTGAAGCTTTCTTT. It yields the protein CSALDRGPNTEAFF.

This clonotype was seen only a few times. The gene calls are TRBV6-1 and TRBJ2-3; the match to TRBD2 covers 8 bases. Looked up from germline, CDR1 is MNHNS and CDR2 is SASEGT. V was pared by 7 bases and J by 6 bases, with 15 bases of the junction left unmatched. This CDR3 spans 16 amino acids. The CDR3 region has the DNA TGTGCCAGCACCCGGGGGGGTAGCGGGGACTTGGATACGCAGTATTTT. Translating gives CASTRGGSGDLDTQYF.

V gene TRBV12-3 or TRBV12-4 combines with J gene TRBJ2-3; D may be TRBD2 (5 bases). Trimming pared 6 bases from V and 6 bases from J, leaving 16 bases between. The CDR3 has 14 residues. The CDR3 DNA reads as TGTGCCAGCAGCATCGGAGGTTTCGGTGATACGCAGTATTTT. This codes for CASSIGGFGDTQYF.

This chain connects TRBV11-2 to TRBJ2-2; TRBD2 matches 8 bases. This CDR3 spans 16 amino acids. Germline V gives CDR1 SGHAT, CDR2 FQNNGV. J was trimmed by 3 bases and V by 5 bases; bases with no gene match: 8. For the CDR3, the DNA is TGTGCCAGCAGCCTACCGGCGGGGGGTTACACCGGGGAGCTGTTTTTT. This codes for CASSLPAGGYTGELFF.

The CDR3 protein is CASSPRGASGNTIYF. DNA of the CDR3: TGTGCCAGCAGCCCCCGAGGGGCGTCTGGAAACACCATATATTTT. The chain joins TRBV9 to TRBJ1-3; D possibly corresponds to TRBD1 (5 bases). CDR3 size: 15 residues. The germline V gene has CDR1 SGDLS and CDR2 YYNGEE. The ends were cut back, 4 bases at V and 1 base at J, with 12 bases in the middle. Together with reference TRBV9 and TRBJ1-3, the CDR3 gives the full variable domain: DSGVTQTPKHLITATGQRVTLRCSPRSGDLSVYWYQQSLDQGLQFLIQYYNGEERAKGNILERFSAQQFPDLHSELNLSSLELGDSALYFCASSPRGASGNTIYFGEGSWLTVV.

This clonotype turned up a few times. The chain has TRBV13 and TRBJ1-6; D unclear. V gave up 0 bases and J gave up 5 bases, with 5 bases separating them. Germline loops: CDR1 PRHDT, CDR2 FYEKMQ (reference sequence). The CDR3 covers 14 residues. CDR3 nucleotides: TGTGCCAGCAGCTTAGGCAGGAATAATTCACCCCTCCACTTT. It specifies CASSLGRNNSPLHF. Together with reference TRBV13 and TRBJ1-6, the CDR3 gives the full variable domain: AAGVIQSPRHLIKEKRETATLKCYPIPRHDTVYWYQQGPGQDPQFLISFYEKMQSDKGSIPDRFSAQQFSDYHSELNMSSLELGDSALYFCASSLGRNNSPLHFGNGTRLTVT.

As to this clonotype: A junction end diverges from the germline sequence, so it may reflect a read error. The J gene is TRBJ1-2, the V gene TRBV3-1; 9 bases map to TRBD1. This CDR3 is 14 amino acids long. CDR1 is LGHDT and CDR2 is YNNKEL in the germline V gene (reference sequence). The CDR3 loop reads CASSQGDRDYGYTF. The CDR3 DNA reads TGTGCCAGCAGTCAAGGGGACAGGGACTATGGCTACACCTTC.

This clonotype was seen only a few times. The V call is TRBV4-1, the J call TRBJ1-6, with TRBD1 matching over 9 bases. This CDR3 is built from 15 residues. Trimming at V came to 3 bases and at J to 7 bases, leaving 4 bases not matched to a gene. Looked up from germline, CDR1 is MGHRA and CDR2 is YSYEKL. CDR3 protein: CASSHLTGGNSPLHF. In DNA form, the CDR3 reads TGCGCCAGCAGCCACCTGACAGGGGGAAATTCACCCCTCCACTTT.

This clonotype was counted only a few times. The chain employs TRBV5-5 and TRBJ2-5; D is ambiguous. The length of the CDR3 is 15 residues. Germline loops: CDR1 SGHKS, CDR2 YYEKEE (reference sequence). The ends were cut back, 3 bases at V and 1 base at J, with 13 bases in the middle. CDR3 DNA: TGTGCCAGCAGCTCAACCCTTCGACCCCAAGAGACCCAGTACTTC. This sequence encodes CASSSTLRPQETQYF. The full variable domain, its missing parts supplied by reference TRBV5-5 and TRBJ2-5, is DAGVTQSPTHLIKTRGQQVTLRCSPISGHKSVSWYQQVLGQGPQFIFQYYEKEERGRGNFPDRFSARQFPNYSSELNVNALLLGDSALYLCASSSTLRPQETQYFGPGTRLLVL.

This clonotype was counted between two and nine times. The DNA of the CDR3 is TGTGCCAGCACCACCTTTACAGGGGAAGGCTACACCTTC. It specifies CASTTFTGEGYTF. V gene TRBV5-8 combines with J gene TRBJ1-2; 7 positions agree with TRBD1. The CDR3 runs to 13 residues. Germline V gives CDR1 SGHTS, CDR2 YDEGEE. The V and J ends lost 6 bases and 8 bases, in that order; junction bases with no gene match: 10.

This chain links TRBV2 with TRBJ2-3; 9 bases are a match to TRBD2. CDR1 and CDR2 from the germline V gene are SNHLY and FYNNEI. V lost 4 bases and J lost 1; bases outside the gene matches: 3. The CDR3 covers 15 residues. CDR3 sequence reads: CASSAQRGGTDTQYF. The CDR3 region has the DNA TGTGCCAGCAGTGCCCAGCGGGGGGGCACAGATACGCAGTATTTT.

This clonotype was seen only a few times. In nucleotides, the CDR3 is TGTGCCAGCAGCTCAAGGGGGACAGGGGTGTCTTTAGCTTTCTTT. The encoded protein is CASSSRGTGVSLAFF. This chain links TRBV2 with TRBJ1-1, with 10 positions matching TRBD1. This CDR3 spans 15 amino acids. Germline V gene sequence: CDR1 SNHLY, CDR2 FYNNEI. V shed 6 bases, J shed 10 bases, and the junction held 14 bases outside the gene matches. Full variable domain (remainder filled in from reference TRBV2 and TRBJ1-1): EPEVTQTPSHQVTQMGQEVILRCVPISNHLYFYWYRQILGQKVEFLVSFYNNEISEKSEIFDDQFSVERPDGSNFTLKIRSTKLEDSAMYFCASSSRGTGVSLAFFGQGTRLTVV.

In its sample, this clonotype was seen a few times. The chain employs TRBV5-1 and TRBJ2-2; D possibly matches TRBD1 or TRBD2 (6 bases each). Germline lookup yields CDR1 SGHRS and CDR2 YFSETQ. With 4 bases removed from V and 6 bases from J, the gap between germline ends came to 16 bases. The CDR3 extends over 15 amino acids. As DNA, the CDR3 is TGCGCCAGCAGCCTCCCGAGGGGGGATCCCGGGGAGCTGTTTTTT. Translation: CASSLPRGDPGELFF.

This clonotype was seen only a few times. V gene TRBV7-9 combines with J gene TRBJ2-1; TRBD1 matches at 10 bases. J lost 14 bases, V lost 4 bases, and 5 bases had no gene match. CDR3 size: 12 residues. From germline, CDR1 is SEHNR and CDR2 FQNEAQ (reference sequence). In DNA, the CDR3 is TGTGCCAGCAGCTCGGGACAGGGGCACAAGTTCTTC. This translates into CASSSGQGHKFF.

This clonotype was picked up a small number of times. The chain joins TRBV7-8 to TRBJ2-3; unclear D gene. This CDR3 region has 13 residues. V was clipped by 1 base and J by 2 bases, with 4 bases between them. Looked up from germline, CDR1 is SGHVS and CDR2 is FQNEAQ. CDR3 sequence (DNA): TGTGCCAGCAGCTTAGATTTCACAGATACGCAGTATTTT. Its protein is CASSLDFTDTQYF.

The chain combines TRBV10-3 with TRBJ1-1, with D hard to call. Trimming pared 7 bases from V and 4 bases from J, leaving 10 bases between. Germline lookup yields CDR1 ENHRY and CDR2 SYGVKD. There are 12 residues in the CDR3. The CDR3 bases are TGTGCCATCATGGAGGCAGGCACTGAAGCTTTCTTT. Its translation: CAIMEAGTEAFF.

This clonotype has a handful of counts. The J gene is TRBJ1-6, the V gene TRBV10-3; D is perhaps TRBD1 (5 bases). The length of the CDR3 is 14 residues. Trimming took 10 bases from V and 8 from J, leaving 18 bases between them. Germline assignment: CDR1 ENHRY and CDR2 SYGVKD. CDR3 region: CATQGPGMDSPLHF. CDR3 coding DNA: TGTGCCACCCAGGGCCCAGGGATGGATTCACCCCTCCACTTT.

This clonotype was picked up many times. This chain links TRBV29-1 with TRBJ2-7; 9 nucleotides align to TRBD1. The V gene end was trimmed by 3 bases and the J gene end by 7 bases; junction bases not matched to a gene: 7. CDR1 is SQVTM, CDR2 ANQGSEA, per germline. The CDR3 extends over 13 amino acids. CDR3: CSVDGTGLREQYF. For the CDR3, the DNA is TGCAGCGTTGATGGGACAGGGCTTCGAGAGCAGTACTTC.